One and the same sample provided the 18 T cell receptor beta chains below, sequenced in a study of sequential checkpoint blockade in melanoma. Here immunoSEQ multiplex PCR was the method, and the copy in TCRdb shows in-frame clones only, minus some. The data hold fewer than 7,000 clones, with 25% to 30% observed a single time. Treatment noted: randomized to nivolumab then ipilimumab (arm A) or the reverse (arm B). Sample: tumor tissue (inferred from file names), taken from a patient given nivolumab and ipilimumab in sequence. These receptors were taken from a human donor with melanoma.

This rearrangement joins TRBV5-1 to TRBJ2-5, with D perhaps TRBD2 (7 bases). The CDR3 totals 15 residues. The V gene's germline CDR1 is SGHRS and CDR2 YFSETQ. The ends were cut back, 6 bases at V and 2 bases at J, with 17 bases in the middle. The CDR3 region is CASTRGAGTQETQYF. CDR3 bases: TGCGCCAGCACCCGGGGGGCGGGAACTCAAGAGACCCAGTACTTC.

Regarding this clone: The junction does not match germline at one end; this may be a read error. The V call is TRBV29-1, the J call TRBJ2-7; D possibly uses TRBD1 or TRBD2 (6 bases each). This CDR3 contains 12 residues. Germline lookup yields CDR1 SQVTM and CDR2 ANQGSEA. CDR3 DNA sequence: TGCAGCGGCCAAGGGGGGTCCTCCGAGCAGTACTTC. This translates into CSGQGGSSEQYF.

This chain uses TRBV30 with TRBJ1-2, with TRBD1 matching over 10 bases. CDR3 length: 16 residues. Germline CDR1 reads GTSNPN; CDR2 reads SVGIG (reference sequence). V lost 2 bases and J lost 7; bases outside the gene matches: 13. CDR3 in amino acids: CAWSIKSGQGNLGYTF. The CDR3, as DNA: TGTGCCTGGAGTATTAAATCGGGACAGGGGAATCTTGGCTACACCTTC.

The chain couples TRBV6-8 to TRBJ2-1; possible D gene TRBD1, 6 bases. The germline V gene encodes CDR1 MNHGY and CDR2 SAAAGT. The CDR3 covers 14 residues. With 9 bases removed from V and 4 bases from J, the gap between germline ends came to 16 bases. CDR3 in amino acids: CASLYRASYNEQFF. The CDR3 DNA follows: TGTGCCAGTCTATACAGGGCTTCTTACAATGAGCAGTTCTTC.

This clone appeared a few times. V gene TRBV28 combines with J gene TRBJ2-5; 10 nucleotides match TRBD2. Germline CDR1 reads MDHEN; CDR2 reads SYDVKM. The CDR3 is 15 residues long. V shed 3 bases and J 5 bases; nucleotides not matched to a gene: 6. DNA of the CDR3: TGTGCCAGCAGTTTGGGGCTAGCGGGAGTTGAGACCCAGTACTTC. Translating it yields CASSLGLAGVETQYF. Full variable domain (remainder filled in from reference TRBV28 and TRBJ2-5): DVKVTQSSRYLVKRTGEKVFLECVQDMDHENMFWYRQDPGLGLRLIYFSYDVKMKEKGDIPEGYSVSREKKERFSLILESASTNQTSMYLCASSLGLAGVETQYFGPGTRLLVL.

This clone was detected many times. The chain is built from TRBV11-3 and TRBJ2-7; TRBD2 aligns across 7 bases. CDR1 and CDR2 from the germline V gene are SGHNT and YENEEA. The CDR3 spans 14 residues. V lost 3 bases, J lost 5 bases, and 7 bases stayed unmatched. DNA for the CDR3: TGTGCCAGCAGCTTTGGCGGGAGCGGCGACGAGCAGTACTTC. Encoded protein: CASSFGGSGDEQYF.

V and J are TRBV6-8 and TRBJ2-6; tentative D call: TRBD1 (6 bases). This CDR3 has 16 amino acids. Germline CDR1 MNHGY, CDR2 SAAAGT. The ends were cut back, 10 bases at V and 1 base at J, with 17 bases in the middle. The CDR3 DNA reads as TGTGCCAACACCGACAGGCCACAGTCTGGGGCCAACGTCCTGACTTTC. It translates to CANTDRPQSGANVLTF.

This clone came up a few times. The rearrangement links TRBV30 to TRBJ2-2; the D gene is possibly TRBD2 (6 bases). Deletions cut 8 bases from V and 3 bases from J, with 22 bases between. CDR1 GTSNPN and CDR2 SVGIG come from the germline V gene (reference sequence). The CDR3 spans 16 residues. The CDR3 nucleotides are TGTGCCCACGTGGGAAACGGGAGCCGGCACACCGGGGAGCTGTTTTTT. This sequence encodes CAHVGNGSRHTGELFF.

This clone showed up just a few times. The chain links TRBV28 to TRBJ2-1, with D tentatively TRBD1 (6 bases). The CDR3 is 17 residues long. Deletions cut 8 bases from V and 0 bases from J, with 20 bases between. Germline V gene data show CDR1 as MDHEN and CDR2 as SYDVKM. CDR3 residues: CASLKISDRSSYNEQFF. CDR3 bases: TGTGCCAGCCTTAAAATCTCGGACAGAAGCTCCTACAATGAGCAGTTCTTC.

The CDR3 nucleotides are TGTGCCAGCAGTGCCCCACAGGTAGCTAACTATGGCTACACCTTC. Translation gives CASSAPQVANYGYTF. The V call is TRBV28, the J call TRBJ1-2, with D maybe TRBD1 (5 bases). CDR1 MDHEN and CDR2 SYDVKM come from the germline V gene. Trimming took off 5 bases at V and 0 bases at J, with 13 bases between the two ends. The CDR3 runs 15 residues.

The V gene is TRBV9, the J gene TRBJ2-7; possibly TRBD2 for D (5 bases). The germline V and J ends were trimmed by 6 bases and 5 bases, with 18 bases remaining between them. CDR3 length: 14 residues. CDR1 and CDR2 (germline): SGDLS, YYNGEE. This CDR3 is CASIRLSSIDEQYF. The CDR3 DNA is TGTGCCAGCATTAGGTTGTCTAGCATCGACGAGCAGTACTTC.

V is TRBV14 and J is TRBJ2-3, with 8 bases matching TRBD2. The V gene end was trimmed by 0 bases and the J gene end by 4 bases; junction bases not matched to a gene: 3. Germline V lookup: CDR1 SGHDN, CDR2 FVKESK. The CDR3 totals 15 residues. CDR3 bases: TGTGCCAGCAGCCAAGACCTACTAGCGGCAGATACGCAGTATTTT. As protein: CASSQDLLAADTQYF.

By sample fraction, this clone is medium-sized (0.01 to 0.1%). This chain connects TRBV6-8 to TRBJ2-1; 8 bases align to TRBD1. The CDR3 has 14 amino acids. The V segment lost 5 bases and the J segment 4 bases; nucleotides outside the gene matches: 4. Per germline, CDR1 MNHGY and CDR2 SAAAGT. The CDR3 protein is CASSTRTGYNEQFF. The CDR3 DNA sequence: TGTGCCAGCAGTACGAGGACAGGGTACAATGAGCAGTTCTTC.

The chain has TRBV19 and TRBJ1-1, with TRBD1 matching over 7 bases. This CDR3 spans 16 amino acids. The V and J ends lost 4 bases and 0 bases, in that order; junction bases with no gene match: 8. The germline V gene has CDR1 LNHDA and CDR2 SQIVND (reference sequence). CDR3 protein: CASSTTGRQMNTEAFF. Here the CDR3 DNA reads TGTGCCAGTAGTACGACAGGGAGACAGATGAACACTGAAGCTTTCTTT.

This chain uses TRBV10-2 with TRBJ2-2, with D unresolved. V lost 4 bases and J 6 bases, leaving 9 bases between the germline ends. From germline, CDR1 is WSHSY and CDR2 SAAADI. The CDR3 consists of 13 residues. In DNA, the CDR3 is TGCGCCAGCAGTGTGCCCCAAGCCGGGGAGCTGTTTTTT. Translation: CASSVPQAGELFF.

CDR3 sequence: CASSIGGVGYNEQFF. CDR3 DNA: TGTGCCAGTAGTATAGGGGGTGTGGGGTACAATGAGCAGTTCTTC. The chain has TRBV19 and TRBJ2-1; D remains ambiguous. The CDR3 runs to 15 residues. V was clipped by 1 base and J by 4 bases, with 11 bases between them. Per the germline V gene, CDR1 is LNHDA and CDR2 is SQIVND (reference sequence).

V is TRBV6-8 and J is TRBJ1-4, with 9 bases that match TRBD1. The CDR3 length is 13 residues. The J segment lost 8 bases and the V segment lost 7 bases, leaving 5 bases of the junction unmatched. Germline V CDR1 and CDR2: MNHGY, SAAAGT. The CDR3 nucleotides are TGTGCCAGCACCCGACAGGGGGGGGAAAAACTGTTTTTT. This gives the protein CASTRQGGEKLFF.

The chain combines TRBV12-5 with TRBJ2-7; D remains ambiguous. Germline loops: CDR1 LGHNT, CDR2 FRNRAP. Trimming removed 1 base from V and 3 bases from J, with 1 base in between. The CDR3 is made up of 11 amino acids. The CDR3 region has the DNA TGTGCTAGTGGTTTGGGCTACGAGCAGTACTTC. Translated: CASGLGYEQYF.